The clone carrying this T cell receptor beta chain was recorded many times. The data are from a study of patients and donors after allogeneic stem cell transplantation. Using its own MiXCR run on the RT-PCR reads, TCRdb lists one record per CDR3 protein. The repertoire holds tens of thousands of distinct CDR3 sequences, with around 6.8% as singletons. The specimen sequenced was blood, either unsorted or a sorted T cell fraction (not recorded which). This clonotype originated in a human donor who was either an allogeneic HSCT recipient or a stem cell or donor lymphocyte infusion donor (not recorded which). It is not recorded whose cells these are; they may come from a transplant donor.

The CDR3 region is CASSYPGLAGAGSSYNEQFF. The DNA for the CDR3 is TGTGCCAGCAGTTACCCCGGGTTAGCGGGGGCGGGAAGCTCCTACAATGAGCAGTTCTTC. This chain links TRBV6-2 or TRBV6-3 with TRBJ2-1, with 9 bases that match TRBD2. Germline-derived CDR1 and CDR2 are MNHEY and SVGEGT. The CDR3 sequence is 20 residues long. V lost 2 bases, J lost 0 bases, and 14 bases stayed unmatched.